What follows is one TCR beta chain and its context. This sample is part of a study of blood T cell repertoires in COVID-19. Study-wide context: The study drew acute and convalescent COVID-19 samples from the United States, Italy and Spain.

The V and J ends lost 0 bases and 0 bases respectively, with 15 bases between them. Germline assignment: CDR1 MNHNS and CDR2 SASEGT. The CDR3 has 18 residues. Authors' data handling: For nucleated cells, counts were estimated from reference gene primer amplification. The assay was immunoSEQ multiplex PCR, and TCRdb's table has in-frame clones only and misses some. V, J and clone size reflect that table, while D and trimming were determined from the DNA. This sample has some 270,000 clones, with around nine tenths found just once. Source material: peripheral blood. This clonotype was obtained from a man aged 35-49 years with active or convalescent COVID-19. This chain links TRBV6-1 with TRBJ1-5; tentative D call: TRBD1 (5 bases). CDR3 amino acids: CASSEALAGPSSNQPQHF. In DNA, the CDR3 is TGTGCCAGCAGTGAAGCTCTGGCAGGGCCTTCTAGCAATCAGCCCCAGCATTTT.